These 12 T cell receptor beta chains were sequenced from one sample in a study of blood T cell repertoires in COVID-19. Data came from immunoSEQ multiplex PCR; TCRdb stores just in-frame clones and leaves some out. This table has 70,000 or so clones, 75% to 80% appearing once. The specimen was peripheral blood. These receptor sequences come from a human donor in a cohort sampled during active COVID-19.

The chain uses TRBV6-5 and TRBJ2-2; 9 bases are a match to TRBD1. V dropped 10 bases and J dropped 5; count of bases not matched to a gene: 11. The CDR3 has 15 amino acids. Per germline, CDR1 MNHEY and CDR2 SVGAGI. The CDR3 spells CATPGGDRVTGELFF. The CDR3 nucleotides read TGTGCCACGCCTGGGGGGGACAGGGTTACCGGGGAGCTGTTTTTT.

The genes are TRBV14 and TRBJ2-1; 7 nucleotides match TRBD2. With 4 bases clipped from V and 2 bases from J, the junction kept 5 bases outside the gene matches. Germline CDR1 is SGHDN and CDR2 is FVKESK. The CDR3 totals 15 residues. CDR3 amino acids: CASSRMGGTYNEQFF. CDR3 nucleotide sequence: TGTGCCAGCAGCCGGATGGGGGGGACCTACAATGAGCAGTTCTTC.

CDR3 nucleotide sequence: TGTGCCTGGACCCCCTGGACTGCTGGTGAAAAACTGTTTTTT. Protein product: CAWTPWTAGEKLFF. The chain carries TRBV30 and TRBJ1-4; D unclear. The CDR3 loop spans 14 amino acids. Trimming took 4 bases from V and 7 from J, leaving 16 bases between them. Germline V CDR1 and CDR2: GTSNPN, SVGIG (reference sequence). The variable domain in full, with the rest retrieved from reference TRBV30 and TRBJ1-4, is SQTIHQWPATLVQPVGSPLSLECTVEGTSNPNLYWYRQAAGRGLQLLFYSVGIGQISSEVPQNLSASRPQDRQFILSSKKLLLSDSGFYLCAWTPWTAGEKLFFGSGTQLSVL.

This clone has just a few counts. The rearrangement uses TRBV7-8 and TRBJ2-5, with 9 bases fitting TRBD1. This CDR3 region has 14 residues. Germline assignment: CDR1 SGHVS and CDR2 FQNEAQ. J was trimmed by 2 bases and V by 3 bases; bases with no gene match: 1. DNA of the CDR3: TGTGCCAGCAGCTTGGGGACAGGGCAAGAGACCCAGTACTTC. It specifies CASSLGTGQETQYF.

The sample holds a few counts of this clone. The chain combines TRBV5-4 with TRBJ2-1; a possible D gene is TRBD2 (7 bases). The CDR3 length is 15 residues. Germline assignment: CDR1 SGHNT and CDR2 YYREEE (reference sequence). V lost 0 bases and J 9 bases, leaving 16 bases between the germline ends. CDR3 sequence: CASSLVGGRGSEQFF. Here the CDR3 DNA reads TGTGCCAGCAGCTTGGTCGGGGGGCGAGGAAGTGAGCAGTTCTTC.

This clone was found a few times. This chain connects TRBV3-1 (or the pseudogene TRBV3-2) to TRBJ2-5; D is perhaps TRBD2 (5 bases). Germline loops: CDR1 LGHDT, CDR2 YNNKEL (reference sequence). The CDR3 runs 13 residues. Trimming cost V 6 bases and J 2 bases, with 10 bases left between them. The CDR3, as DNA: TGTGCCAGCAGACCTCCGGGACAAGAGACCCAGTACTTC. Amino acid sequence: CASRPPGQETQYF.

This clone was picked up a small number of times. J is TRBJ2-7 and V is TRBV7-8; no firm D call. V lost 2 bases to trimming and J lost 3 bases, with 5 bases between them. Germline V gives CDR1 SGHVS, CDR2 FQNEAQ. The CDR3 is 12 residues long. The DNA of the CDR3 is TGTGCCAGCAGCTTATCAGACTACGAGCAGTACTTC. Translation: CASSLSDYEQYF.

This clone occurred a few times. The genes are TRBV5-4 and TRBJ1-2, with D maybe TRBD1 (6 bases). Germline lookup yields CDR1 SGHNT and CDR2 YYREEE (reference sequence). Trimming shortened V by 5 bases and J by 2 bases, and 16 bases separated the two germline ends. CDR3 length: 15 residues. The CDR3: CASRPGTGSNYGYTF. The CDR3 DNA reads as TGTGCCAGCAGACCGGGAACAGGGTCCAACTATGGCTACACCTTC.

The V call is TRBV7-2, the J call TRBJ2-7; TRBD2 might be the D (6 bases). CDR1 SGHTA and CDR2 FQGNSA come from the germline V gene. Trimming pared 3 bases from V and 4 bases from J, leaving 13 bases between. The CDR3 covers 14 residues. CDR3 nucleotide sequence: TGTGCCAGCAGCTTCGCGCGGGGCGGGTACGAGCAGTACTTC. Translating it yields CASSFARGGYEQYF.

CDR3 DNA sequence: TGTGCCTGGAGTTCCGGTTTTGAAGCTTTCTTT. This translates into CAWSSGFEAFF. This chain uses TRBV30 with TRBJ1-1; D is uncertain. The CDR3 is 11 amino acids. Trimming took off 2 bases at V and 7 bases at J, with 8 bases between the two ends. Germline CDR1 and CDR2: GTSNPN and SVGIG (reference sequence).

The chain combines TRBV30 with TRBJ1-1; D is unclear. Germline loops: CDR1 GTSNPN, CDR2 SVGIG (reference sequence). This CDR3 contains 16 residues. The V end lost 4 bases, the J end lost 1 base, and 19 bases lay between the germline ends. The CDR3 DNA reads as TGTGCCTGGATGCGAGTTTGGGCCTCGCGGAACACTGAAGCTTTCTTT. Protein: CAWMRVWASRNTEAFF.

The CDR3 nucleotides are TGTGCCAGCAGCTTTCGGGGGGCTGGAAACACCATATATTTT. This sequence encodes CASSFRGAGNTIYF. This chain links TRBV5-4 with TRBJ1-3; TRBD1 might be the D (5 bases). Per germline, CDR1 SGHNT and CDR2 YYREEE (reference sequence). V lost 2 bases and J lost 2, with 8 bases in between. The CDR3 contains 14 residues.